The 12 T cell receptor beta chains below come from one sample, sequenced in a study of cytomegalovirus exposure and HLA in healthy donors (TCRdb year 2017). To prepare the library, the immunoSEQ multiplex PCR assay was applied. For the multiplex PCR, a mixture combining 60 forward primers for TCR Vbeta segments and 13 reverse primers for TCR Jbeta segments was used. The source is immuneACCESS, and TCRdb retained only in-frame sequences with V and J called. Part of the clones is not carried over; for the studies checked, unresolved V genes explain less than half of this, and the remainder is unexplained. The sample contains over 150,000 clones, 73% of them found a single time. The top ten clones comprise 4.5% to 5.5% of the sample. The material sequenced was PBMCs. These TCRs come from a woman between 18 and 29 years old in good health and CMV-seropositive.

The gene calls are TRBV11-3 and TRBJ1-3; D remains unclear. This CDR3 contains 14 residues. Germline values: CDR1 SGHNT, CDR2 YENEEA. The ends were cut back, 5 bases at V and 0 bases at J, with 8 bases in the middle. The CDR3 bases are TGTGCCAGCAGCCTAACCCGCTCTGGAAACACCATATATTTT. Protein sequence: CASSLTRSGNTIYF.

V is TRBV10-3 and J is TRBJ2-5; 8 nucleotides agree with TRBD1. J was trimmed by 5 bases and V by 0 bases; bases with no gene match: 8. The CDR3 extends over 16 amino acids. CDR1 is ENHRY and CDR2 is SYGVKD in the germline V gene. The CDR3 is CAISESPDRVGETQYF. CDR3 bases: TGTGCCATCAGTGAGTCCCCGGACAGGGTTGGGGAGACCCAGTACTTC.

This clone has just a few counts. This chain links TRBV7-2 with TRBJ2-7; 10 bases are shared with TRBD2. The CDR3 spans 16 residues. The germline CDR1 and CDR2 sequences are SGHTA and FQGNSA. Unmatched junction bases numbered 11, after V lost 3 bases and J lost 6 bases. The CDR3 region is CASSFLTALAGGEQYF. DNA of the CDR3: TGTGCCAGCAGCTTCCTAACGGCGTTAGCGGGGGGCGAGCAGTACTTC.

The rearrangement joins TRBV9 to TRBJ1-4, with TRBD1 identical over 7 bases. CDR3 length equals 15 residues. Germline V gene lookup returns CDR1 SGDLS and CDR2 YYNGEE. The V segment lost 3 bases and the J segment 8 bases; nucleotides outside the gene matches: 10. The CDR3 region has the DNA TGTGCCAGCAGCGCCCAAGGGGGCGAAGGAGAAAAACTGTTTTTT. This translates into CASSAQGGEGEKLFF. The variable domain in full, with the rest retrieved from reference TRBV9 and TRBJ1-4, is DSGVTQTPKHLITATGQRVTLRCSPRSGDLSVYWYQQSLDQGLQFLIQYYNGEERAKGNILERFSAQQFPDLHSELNLSSLELGDSALYFCASSAQGGEGEKLFFGSGTQLSVL.

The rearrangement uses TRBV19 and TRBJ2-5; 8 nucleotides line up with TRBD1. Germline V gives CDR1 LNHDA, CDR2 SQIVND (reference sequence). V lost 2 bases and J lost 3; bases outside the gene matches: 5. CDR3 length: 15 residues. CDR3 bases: TGTGCCAGTAGTATACGGACAGGGTCGGAAGAGACCCAGTACTTC. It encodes CASSIRTGSEETQYF.

Here the CDR3 DNA reads TGTGCCAGCAGTTACGTAGGAGGCAATCAGCCCCAGCATTTT. Translation: CASSYVGGNQPQHF. The V and J genes are TRBV6-5 and TRBJ1-5; no clear D. Trimming cost V 2 bases and J 2 bases, with 7 bases left between them. CDR1 is MNHEY and CDR2 is SVGAGI in the germline V gene. CDR3 length equals 14 residues.

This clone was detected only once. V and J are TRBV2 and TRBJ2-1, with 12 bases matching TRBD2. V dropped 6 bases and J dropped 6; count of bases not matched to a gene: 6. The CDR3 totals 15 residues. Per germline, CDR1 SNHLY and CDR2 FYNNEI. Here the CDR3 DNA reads TGTGCCAGCAGGAATCTAGCGGGGGGGCCCAATGAGCAGTTCTTC. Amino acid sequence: CASRNLAGGPNEQFF.

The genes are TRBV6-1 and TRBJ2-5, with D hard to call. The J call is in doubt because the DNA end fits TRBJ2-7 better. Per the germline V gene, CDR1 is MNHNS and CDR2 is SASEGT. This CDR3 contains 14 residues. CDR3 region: CASRVGGYSYEQYF. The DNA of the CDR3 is TGTGCCAGCAGGGTTGGCGGATACTCCTACGAGCAGTACTTC.

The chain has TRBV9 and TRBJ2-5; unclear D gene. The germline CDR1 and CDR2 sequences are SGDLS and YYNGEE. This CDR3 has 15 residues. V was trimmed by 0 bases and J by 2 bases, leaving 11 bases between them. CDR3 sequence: CASSVALAVQETQYF. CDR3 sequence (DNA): TGTGCCAGCAGCGTAGCTTTGGCAGTACAAGAGACCCAGTACTTC.

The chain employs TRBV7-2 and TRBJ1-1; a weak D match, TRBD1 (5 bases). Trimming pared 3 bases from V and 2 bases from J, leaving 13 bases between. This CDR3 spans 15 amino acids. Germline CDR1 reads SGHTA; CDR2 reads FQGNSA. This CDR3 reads CASSLGGGSNTEAFF. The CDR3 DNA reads TGTGCCAGCAGCTTGGGGGGAGGAAGCAACACTGAAGCTTTCTTT.

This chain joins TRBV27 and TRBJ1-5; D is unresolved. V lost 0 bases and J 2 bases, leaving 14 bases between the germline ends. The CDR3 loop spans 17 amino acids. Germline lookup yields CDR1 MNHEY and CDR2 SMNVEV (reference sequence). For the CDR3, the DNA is TGTGCCAGCAGTTTATCGTCCGTACCGCCGGGCAATCAGCCCCAGCATTTT. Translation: CASSLSSVPPGNQPQHF.

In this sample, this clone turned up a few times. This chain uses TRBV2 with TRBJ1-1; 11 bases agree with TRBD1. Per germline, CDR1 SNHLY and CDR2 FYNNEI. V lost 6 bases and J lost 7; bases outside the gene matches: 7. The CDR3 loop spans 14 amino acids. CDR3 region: CASRAGQGAGEAFF. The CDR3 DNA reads TGTGCCAGCAGAGCAGGACAGGGGGCAGGTGAAGCTTTCTTT. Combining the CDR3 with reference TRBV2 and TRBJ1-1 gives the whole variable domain EPEVTQTPSHQVTQMGQEVILRCVPISNHLYFYWYRQILGQKVEFLVSFYNNEISEKSEIFDDQFSVERPDGSNFTLKIRSTKLEDSAMYFCASRAGQGAGEAFFGQGTRLTVV.